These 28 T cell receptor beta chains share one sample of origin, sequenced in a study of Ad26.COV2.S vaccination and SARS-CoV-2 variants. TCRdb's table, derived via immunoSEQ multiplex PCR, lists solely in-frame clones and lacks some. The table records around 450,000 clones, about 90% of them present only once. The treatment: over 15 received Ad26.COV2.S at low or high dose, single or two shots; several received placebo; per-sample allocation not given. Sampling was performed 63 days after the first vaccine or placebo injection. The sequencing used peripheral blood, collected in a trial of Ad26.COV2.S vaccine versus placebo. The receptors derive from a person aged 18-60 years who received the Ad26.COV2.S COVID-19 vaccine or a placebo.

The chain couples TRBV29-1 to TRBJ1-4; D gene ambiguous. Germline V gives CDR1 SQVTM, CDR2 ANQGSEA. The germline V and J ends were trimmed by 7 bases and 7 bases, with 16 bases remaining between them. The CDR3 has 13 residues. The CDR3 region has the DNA TGCAGCGCCGGGGAGGGAACTTCTGAAAAACTGTTTTTT. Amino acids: CSAGEGTSEKLFF. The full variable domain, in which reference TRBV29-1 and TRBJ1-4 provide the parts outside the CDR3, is SAVISQKPSRDICQRGTSLTIQCQVDSQVTMMFWYRQQPGQSLTLIATANQGSEATYESGFVIDKFPISRPNLTFSTLTVSNMSPEDSSIYLCSAGEGTSEKLFFGSGTQLSVL.

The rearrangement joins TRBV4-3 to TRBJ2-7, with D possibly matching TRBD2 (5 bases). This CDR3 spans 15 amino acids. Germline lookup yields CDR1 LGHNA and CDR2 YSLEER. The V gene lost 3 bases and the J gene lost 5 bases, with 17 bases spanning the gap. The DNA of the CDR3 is TGCGCCAGCAGCCAGGCCCTTGAGGGAGTGGACGAGCAGTACTTC. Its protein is CASSQALEGVDEQYF.

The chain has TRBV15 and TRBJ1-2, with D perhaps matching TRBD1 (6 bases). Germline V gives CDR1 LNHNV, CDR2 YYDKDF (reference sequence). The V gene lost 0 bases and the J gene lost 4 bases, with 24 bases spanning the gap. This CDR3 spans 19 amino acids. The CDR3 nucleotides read TGTGCCACCAGCAGAGATATCCGTCGGGCCACGGACAGACCCTATGGCTACACCTTC. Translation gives CATSRDIRRATDRPYGYTF.

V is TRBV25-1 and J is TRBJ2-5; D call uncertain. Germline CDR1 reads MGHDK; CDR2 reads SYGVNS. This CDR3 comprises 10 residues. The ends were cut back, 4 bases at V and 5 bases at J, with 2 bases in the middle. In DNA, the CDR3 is TGTGCCAGCAGTGGCGAGACCCAGTACTTC. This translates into CASSGETQYF.

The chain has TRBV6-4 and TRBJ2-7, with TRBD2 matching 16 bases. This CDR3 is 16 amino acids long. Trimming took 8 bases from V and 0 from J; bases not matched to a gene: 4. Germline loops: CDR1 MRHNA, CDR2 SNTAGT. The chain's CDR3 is CASPGLAGGSSYEQYF. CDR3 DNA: TGTGCCAGCCCGGGACTAGCGGGAGGGTCCTCCTACGAGCAGTACTTC.

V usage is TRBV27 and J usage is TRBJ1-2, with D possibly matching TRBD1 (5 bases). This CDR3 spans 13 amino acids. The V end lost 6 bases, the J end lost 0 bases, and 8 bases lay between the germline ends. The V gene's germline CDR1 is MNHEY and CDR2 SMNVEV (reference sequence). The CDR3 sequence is CASRRTPNYGYTF. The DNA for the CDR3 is TGTGCCAGCAGGAGGACACCTAACTATGGCTACACCTTC.

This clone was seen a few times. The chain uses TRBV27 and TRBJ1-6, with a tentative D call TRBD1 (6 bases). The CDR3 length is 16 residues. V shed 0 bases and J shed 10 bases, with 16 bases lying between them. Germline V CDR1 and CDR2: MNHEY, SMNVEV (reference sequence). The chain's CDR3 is CASSLSGQGFGSPLHF. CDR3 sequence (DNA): TGTGCCAGCAGTTTATCGGGGCAGGGGTTTGGGTCACCCCTCCACTTT.

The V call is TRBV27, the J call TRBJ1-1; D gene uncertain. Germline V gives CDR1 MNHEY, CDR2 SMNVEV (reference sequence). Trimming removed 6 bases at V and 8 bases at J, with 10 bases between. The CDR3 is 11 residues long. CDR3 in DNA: TGTGCCAGCAGGCGGGGAGCGGAAGCTTTCTTT. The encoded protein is CASRRGAEAFF.

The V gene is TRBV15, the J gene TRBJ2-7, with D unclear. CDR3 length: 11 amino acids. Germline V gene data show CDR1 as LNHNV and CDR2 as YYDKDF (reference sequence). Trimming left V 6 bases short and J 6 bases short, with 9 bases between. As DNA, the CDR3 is TGTGCCACCAGTGGGAATTCCGAGCAGTACTTC. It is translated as CATSGNSEQYF.

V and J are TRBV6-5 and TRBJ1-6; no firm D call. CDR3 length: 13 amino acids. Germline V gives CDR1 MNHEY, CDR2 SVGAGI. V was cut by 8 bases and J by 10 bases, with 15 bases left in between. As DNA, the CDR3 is TGTGCCAGCGGGCCAGTCCCTAGATCACCCCTCCACTTT. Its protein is CASGPVPRSPLHF.

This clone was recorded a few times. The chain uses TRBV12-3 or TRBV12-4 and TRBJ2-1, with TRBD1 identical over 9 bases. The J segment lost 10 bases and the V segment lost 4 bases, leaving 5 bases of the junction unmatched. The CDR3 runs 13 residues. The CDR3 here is CASSWDRVGEQFF. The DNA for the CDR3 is TGTGCCAGCAGTTGGGACAGGGTCGGGGAGCAGTTCTTC.

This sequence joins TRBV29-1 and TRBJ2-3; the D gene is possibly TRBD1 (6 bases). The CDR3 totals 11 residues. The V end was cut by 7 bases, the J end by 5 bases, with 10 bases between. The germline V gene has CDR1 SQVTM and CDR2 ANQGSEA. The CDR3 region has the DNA TGCAGCGGCATAGGGGGAGATACGCAGTATTTT. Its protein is CSGIGGDTQYF.

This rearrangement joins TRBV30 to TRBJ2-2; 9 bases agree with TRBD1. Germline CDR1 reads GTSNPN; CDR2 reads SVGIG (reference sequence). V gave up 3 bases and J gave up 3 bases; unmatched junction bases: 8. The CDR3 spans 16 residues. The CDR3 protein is CAWRPYRGQDTGELFF. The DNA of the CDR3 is TGTGCCTGGAGACCCTACAGGGGGCAAGACACCGGGGAGCTGTTTTTT.

CDR3 region: CASSLVGGSQVGDEQFF. In DNA, the CDR3 is TGTGCCAGCAGCTTAGTTGGCGGGAGTCAAGTTGGGGATGAGCAGTTCTTC. The V and J genes are TRBV7-6 and TRBJ2-1, with TRBD2 identical over 7 bases. This CDR3 spans 17 amino acids. Germline-derived CDR1 and CDR2 are SGHVS and FNYEAQ. With V trimmed by 1 base and J by 8 bases, 14 bases remained unmatched.

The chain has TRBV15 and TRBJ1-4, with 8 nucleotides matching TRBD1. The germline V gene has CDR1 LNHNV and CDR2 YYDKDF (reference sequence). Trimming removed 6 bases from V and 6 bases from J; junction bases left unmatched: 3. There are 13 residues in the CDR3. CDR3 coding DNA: TGTGCCACCAGTCCGGACAGGGATGAAAAACTGTTTTTT. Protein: CATSPDRDEKLFF.

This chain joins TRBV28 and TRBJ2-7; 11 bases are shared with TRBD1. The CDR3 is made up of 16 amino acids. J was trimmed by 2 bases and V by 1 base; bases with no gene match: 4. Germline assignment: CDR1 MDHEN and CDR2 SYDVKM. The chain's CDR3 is CASSLSGTGGTYEQYF. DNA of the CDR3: TGTGCCAGCAGTTTATCGGGGACAGGGGGAACCTACGAGCAGTACTTC.

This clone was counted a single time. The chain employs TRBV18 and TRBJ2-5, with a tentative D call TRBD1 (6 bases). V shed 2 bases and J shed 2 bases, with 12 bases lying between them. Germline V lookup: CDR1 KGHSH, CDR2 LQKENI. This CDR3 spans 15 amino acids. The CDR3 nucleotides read TGTGCCAGCTCACCAGCGTTGACAGGTCAAGAGACCCAGTACTTC. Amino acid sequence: CASSPALTGQETQYF.

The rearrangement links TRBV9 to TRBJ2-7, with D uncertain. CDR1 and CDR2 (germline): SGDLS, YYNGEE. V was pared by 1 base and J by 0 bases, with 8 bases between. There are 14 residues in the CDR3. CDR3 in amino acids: CASSVLGFSYEQYF. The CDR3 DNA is TGTGCCAGCAGCGTATTGGGGTTCTCCTACGAGCAGTACTTC. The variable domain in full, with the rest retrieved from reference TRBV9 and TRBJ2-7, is DSGVTQTPKHLITATGQRVTLRCSPRSGDLSVYWYQQSLDQGLQFLIQYYNGEERAKGNILERFSAQQFPDLHSELNLSSLELGDSALYFCASSVLGFSYEQYFGPGTRLTVT.

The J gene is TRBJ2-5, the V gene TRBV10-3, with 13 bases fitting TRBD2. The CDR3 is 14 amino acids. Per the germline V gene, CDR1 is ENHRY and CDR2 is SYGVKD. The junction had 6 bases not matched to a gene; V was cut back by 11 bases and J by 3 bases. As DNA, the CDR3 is TGTGCCGCAACTAGCGGGAGGGCCGAAGAGACCCAGTACTTC. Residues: CAATSGRAEETQYF.

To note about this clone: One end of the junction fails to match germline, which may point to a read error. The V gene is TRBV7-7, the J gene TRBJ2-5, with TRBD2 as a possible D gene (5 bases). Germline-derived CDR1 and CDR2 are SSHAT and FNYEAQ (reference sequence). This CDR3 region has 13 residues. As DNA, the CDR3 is TGTGCTAGCAGCTTAGGAGGCGGAGAGACCCAGTACTTC. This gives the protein CASSLGGGETQYF.

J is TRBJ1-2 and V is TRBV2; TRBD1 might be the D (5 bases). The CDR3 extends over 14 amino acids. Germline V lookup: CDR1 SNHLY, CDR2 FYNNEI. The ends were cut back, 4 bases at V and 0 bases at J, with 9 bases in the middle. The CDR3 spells CASSGGASNYGYTF. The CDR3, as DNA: TGTGCCAGCAGTGGCGGGGCATCTAACTATGGCTACACCTTC.

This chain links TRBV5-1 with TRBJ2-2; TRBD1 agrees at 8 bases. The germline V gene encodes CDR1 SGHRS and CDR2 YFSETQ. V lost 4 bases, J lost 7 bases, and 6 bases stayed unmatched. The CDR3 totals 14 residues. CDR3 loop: CASSKDRVNGELFF. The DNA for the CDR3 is TGCGCCAGCAGCAAGGACAGGGTGAACGGGGAGCTGTTTTTT.

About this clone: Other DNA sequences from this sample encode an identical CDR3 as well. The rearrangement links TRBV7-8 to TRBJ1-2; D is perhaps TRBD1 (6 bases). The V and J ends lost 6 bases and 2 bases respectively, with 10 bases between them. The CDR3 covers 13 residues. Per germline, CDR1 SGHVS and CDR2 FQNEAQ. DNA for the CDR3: TGTGCCAGCAGTCTCGGACAGAACTATGGCTACACCTTC. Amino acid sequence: CASSLGQNYGYTF.

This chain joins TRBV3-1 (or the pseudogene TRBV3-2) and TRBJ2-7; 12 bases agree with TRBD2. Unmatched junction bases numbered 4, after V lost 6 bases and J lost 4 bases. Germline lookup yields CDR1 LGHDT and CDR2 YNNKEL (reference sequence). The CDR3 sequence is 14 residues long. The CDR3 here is CASSMTSGSYEQYF. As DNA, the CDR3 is TGTGCCAGCAGTATGACTAGCGGGAGTTACGAGCAGTACTTC.

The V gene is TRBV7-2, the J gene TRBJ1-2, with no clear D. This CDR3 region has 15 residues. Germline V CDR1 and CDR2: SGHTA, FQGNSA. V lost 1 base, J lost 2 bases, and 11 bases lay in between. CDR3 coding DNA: TGTGCCAGCAGCTTAGGGGTCCCCCGGAACTATGGCTACACCTTC. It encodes CASSLGVPRNYGYTF.

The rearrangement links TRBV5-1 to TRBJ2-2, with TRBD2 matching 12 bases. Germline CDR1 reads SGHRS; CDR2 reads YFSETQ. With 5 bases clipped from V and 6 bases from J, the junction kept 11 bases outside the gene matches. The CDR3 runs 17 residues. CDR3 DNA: TGCGCCAGCAGGTACGGACTAGCGGGACAAAGTTCCGGGGAGCTGTTTTTT. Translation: CASRYGLAGQSSGELFF.

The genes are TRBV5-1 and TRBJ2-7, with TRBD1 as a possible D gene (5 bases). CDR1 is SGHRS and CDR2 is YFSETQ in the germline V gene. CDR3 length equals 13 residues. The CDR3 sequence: CASRMDNSYEQYF. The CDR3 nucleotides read TGCGCGAGCCGGATGGACAACTCCTACGAGCAGTACTTC.

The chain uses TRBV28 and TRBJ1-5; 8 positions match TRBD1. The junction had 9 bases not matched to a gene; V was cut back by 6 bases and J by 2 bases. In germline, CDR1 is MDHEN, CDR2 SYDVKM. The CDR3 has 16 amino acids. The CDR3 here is CASRSGQGDGNQPQHF. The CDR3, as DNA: TGTGCCAGCAGATCAGGACAGGGAGATGGCAATCAGCCCCAGCATTTT.